This note documents a single T cell receptor beta chain sequence. Its matching antigen is unknown. The PCR used 60 Vbeta and 13 Jbeta primers. Sequencing used immunoSEQ multiplex PCR; TCRdb keeps in-frame clones, though not all of them. Found here are 150,000 to 200,000 clones, around 79% of them singletons; the top ten hold about 0.93%. This entry belongs to a study of cytomegalovirus exposure and HLA in healthy donors. Turning to the study itself: Sequencing of some 200 million T cells in an earlier analysis found 100 million to 140 million unique TCR beta sequences. The study, taken as a whole, reports: Judged likely to be a sequencing artifact was a cluster of highly shared sequence variants. For most TCR beta V segments, an earlier analysis put the productive rate at about 90% or about 30% of the time. In a later analysis, most CMV-associated TCR beta chains appeared HLA-restricted.

The germline V and J ends were trimmed by 1 base and 4 bases, with 8 bases remaining between them. This CDR3 has 14 residues. Germline CDR1 SGHAT, CDR2 FQNNGV. Sequenced material: PBMCs. The chain joins TRBV11-2 to TRBJ2-1, with D perhaps matching TRBD2 (5 bases). This sequence was found in a woman between 45 and 60 years old in good health and CMV-seropositive. The CDR3 protein is CASSLATGYNEQFF. CDR3 bases: TGTGCCAGCAGCTTAGCCACGGGATACAATGAGCAGTTCTTC.